This T cell receptor beta chain was documented in a study of blood T cell repertoires in COVID-19. Study context: Sample material is recorded as cDNA or gDNA derived from T cells, B-cell-depleted T cells, or PBMCs.

The table came from immunoSEQ multiplex PCR; TCRdb's copy has only in-frame clones and leaves some out. This table holds some 330,000 clones, about nine tenths found once. From germline, CDR1 is SEHNR and CDR2 FQNEAQ (reference sequence). V lost 5 bases to trimming and J lost 8 bases, with 12 bases between them. The CDR3 spans 12 residues. Sequencing used peripheral blood. The V gene is TRBV7-9, the J gene TRBJ1-2; no clear D. The clonotype was recovered from a woman under 40 with COVID-19, enrolled during active disease. The CDR3 sequence: CASSATVEGYTF. For the CDR3, the DNA is TGTGCCAGCAGCGCCACAGTAGAAGGCTACACCTTC.